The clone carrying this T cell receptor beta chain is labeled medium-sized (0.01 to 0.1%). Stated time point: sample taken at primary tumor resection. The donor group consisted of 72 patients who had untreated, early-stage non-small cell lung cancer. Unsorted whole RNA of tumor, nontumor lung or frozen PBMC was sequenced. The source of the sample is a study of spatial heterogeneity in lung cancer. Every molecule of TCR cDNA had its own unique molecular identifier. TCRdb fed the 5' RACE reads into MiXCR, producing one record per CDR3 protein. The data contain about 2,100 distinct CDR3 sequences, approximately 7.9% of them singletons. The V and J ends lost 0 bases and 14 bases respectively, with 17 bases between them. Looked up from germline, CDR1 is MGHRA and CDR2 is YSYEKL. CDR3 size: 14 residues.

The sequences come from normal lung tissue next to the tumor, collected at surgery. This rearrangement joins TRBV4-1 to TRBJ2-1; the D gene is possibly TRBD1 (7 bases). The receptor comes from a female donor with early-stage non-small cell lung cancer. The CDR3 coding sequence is TGCGCCAGCAGCCAAGAGGATTTCGACAGGGAGGAGTTCTTC. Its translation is CASSQEDFDREEFF.